A single T cell receptor beta chain is shown here with its context. Its matching antigen is unknown. The same CDR3 also results from other DNA sequences found in this sample. The entry originates in a study of shared clonotypes between healthy human individuals. Study conclusions and caveats: Generally, naive subsets came out with larger estimated richness than memory subsets.

The germline CDR1 and CDR2 sequences are SGHVS and FNYEAQ. The CDR3 has 13 amino acids. Trimming took off 0 bases at V and 9 bases at J, with 6 bases between the two ends. The repertoire was sequenced with immunoSEQ multiplex PCR; TCRdb's copy has only in-frame clones and lacks some. The sample includes millions of clones, 95% of them seen just once. The rearrangement links TRBV7-6 to TRBJ1-6; D is perhaps TRBD1 (5 bases). The source of this sequence is a man between 18 and 29 years old in good health. The sample was naive CD4+ T cells sorted from blood. The subset is: CD45RA+ positively selected. The CDR3 reads CASSLAGVSPLHF. The DNA of the CDR3 is TGTGCCAGCAGCTTAGCAGGGGTTTCACCCCTCCACTTT.